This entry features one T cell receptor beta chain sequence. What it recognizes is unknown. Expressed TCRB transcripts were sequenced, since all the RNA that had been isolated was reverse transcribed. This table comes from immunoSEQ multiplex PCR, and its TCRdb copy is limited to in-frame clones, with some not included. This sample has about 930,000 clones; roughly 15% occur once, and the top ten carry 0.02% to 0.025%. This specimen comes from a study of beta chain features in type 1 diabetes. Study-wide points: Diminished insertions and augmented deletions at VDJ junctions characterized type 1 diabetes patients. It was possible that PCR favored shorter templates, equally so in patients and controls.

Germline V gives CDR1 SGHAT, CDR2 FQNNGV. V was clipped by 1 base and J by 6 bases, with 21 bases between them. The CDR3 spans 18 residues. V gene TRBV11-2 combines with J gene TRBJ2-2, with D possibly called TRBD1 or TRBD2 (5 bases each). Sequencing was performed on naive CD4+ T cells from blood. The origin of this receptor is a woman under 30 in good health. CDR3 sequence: CASSLGGWLTGAAGELFF. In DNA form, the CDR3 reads TGTGCCAGCAGCTTAGGGGGGTGGCTTACAGGTGCGGCCGGGGAGCTGTTTTTT.